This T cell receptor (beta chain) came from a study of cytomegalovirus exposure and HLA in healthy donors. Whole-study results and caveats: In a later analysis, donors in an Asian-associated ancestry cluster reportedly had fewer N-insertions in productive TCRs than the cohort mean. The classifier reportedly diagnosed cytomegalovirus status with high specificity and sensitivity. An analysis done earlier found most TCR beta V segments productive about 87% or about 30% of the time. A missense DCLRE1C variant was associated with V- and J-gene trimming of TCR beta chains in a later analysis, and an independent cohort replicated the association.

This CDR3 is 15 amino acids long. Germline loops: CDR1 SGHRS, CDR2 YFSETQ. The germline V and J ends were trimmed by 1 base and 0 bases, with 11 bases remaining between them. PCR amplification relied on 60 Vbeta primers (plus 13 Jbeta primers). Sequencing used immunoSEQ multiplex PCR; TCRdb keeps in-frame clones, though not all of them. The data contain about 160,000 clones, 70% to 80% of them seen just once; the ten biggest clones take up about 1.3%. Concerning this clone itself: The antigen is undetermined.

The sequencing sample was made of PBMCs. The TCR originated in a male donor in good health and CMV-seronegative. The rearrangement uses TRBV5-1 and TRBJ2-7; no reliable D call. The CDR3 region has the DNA TGCGCCAGCAGCTTGATACCTCCTAGCTCCTACGAGCAGTACTTC. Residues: CASSLIPPSSYEQYF.